These 7 T cell receptor beta chains came from one sample sequenced in a study of T cell responses to AZD1222 COVID-19 vaccine. Here immunoSEQ multiplex PCR was the method, and the copy in TCRdb shows in-frame clones only, minus some. Among 110,000 to 150,000 clones listed, approximately 90% were seen once. The specimen was peripheral blood, collected on day 0 of AZD1222 vaccination. These receptors came from an adult in good health.

The chain combines TRBV19 with TRBJ2-5; 8 bases agree with TRBD2. Unmatched junction bases numbered 11, after V lost 6 bases and J lost 5 bases. The CDR3 is made up of 15 amino acids. Germline values: CDR1 LNHDA, CDR2 SQIVND (reference sequence). This chain's CDR3 is CASRTAGGMAETQYF. The CDR3 DNA sequence: TGTGCCAGTAGAACGGCGGGGGGAATGGCGGAGACCCAGTACTTC.

This clone has only one observation. V usage is TRBV11-2 and J usage is TRBJ2-2; D uncertain. The CDR3 length is 13 residues. V was shortened by 5 bases and J by 8 bases, with 12 bases between the two germline ends. Germline V gene lookup returns CDR1 SGHAT and CDR2 FQNNGV. DNA for the CDR3: TGTGCCAGCAGCCCTAGGCCCAATGGGGAGCTGTTTTTT. Protein product: CASSPRPNGELFF.

The chain carries TRBV7-6 and TRBJ2-1; 7 nucleotides match TRBD1. V lost 5 bases, J lost 9 bases, and 16 bases stayed unmatched. The CDR3 spans 16 residues. Germline loops: CDR1 SGHVS, CDR2 FNYEAQ. CDR3 in amino acids: CASSLGTDPRSGEQFF. DNA for the CDR3: TGTGCCAGCAGCCTTGGGACAGACCCTAGGTCCGGTGAGCAGTTCTTC.

The rearrangement links TRBV10-3 to TRBJ1-2; D perhaps matches TRBD1 (6 bases). The germline V and J ends were trimmed by 2 bases and 4 bases, with 26 bases remaining between them. The CDR3 totals 19 residues. CDR1 ENHRY and CDR2 SYGVKD come from the germline V gene. The CDR3 protein is CAISERKVIGGSHSYGYTF. The CDR3 DNA reads TGTGCCATCAGTGAGAGGAAGGTAATCGGGGGCTCTCACTCCTATGGCTACACCTTC.

The V call is TRBV5-4, the J call TRBJ1-1; TRBD1 aligns across 8 bases. The CDR3 covers 14 residues. J lost 6 bases, V lost 0 bases, and 4 bases had no gene match. CDR1 is SGHNT, CDR2 YYREEE, per germline (reference sequence). The CDR3 nucleotides read TGTGCCAGCAGCTTGGTTACAGGGGGTGCTGAAGCTTTCTTT. Its translation: CASSLVTGGAEAFF.

This rearrangement joins TRBV4-2 to TRBJ1-5; no definite D call. The CDR3 contains 18 residues. CDR1 and CDR2 from the germline V gene are LGHNA and YNFKEQ. Trimming left V 4 bases short and J 0 bases short, with 19 bases between. CDR3 sequence (DNA): TGTGCCAGCAGCCTCTCCGGGCCCGGCTCTATTAGCAATCAGCCCCAGCATTTT. Translation gives CASSLSGPGSISNQPQHF.

The CDR3 protein is CASSQDRGVYGYTF. CDR3 DNA sequence: TGCGCCAGCAGCCAAGATCGGGGGGTCTATGGCTACACCTTC. The V gene is TRBV4-3, the J gene TRBJ1-2, with TRBD1 as a possible D gene (5 bases). This CDR3 is 14 amino acids long. Germline V lookup: CDR1 LGHNA, CDR2 YSLEER. Trimming stripped 0 bases from V and 4 bases from J, with 9 bases between.